The 20 T cell receptor beta chains listed next were all sequenced from one sample in a study of cytomegalovirus exposure and HLA in healthy donors. Vbeta (60) and Jbeta (13) primers were used in the PCR. Sequencing used immunoSEQ multiplex PCR; TCRdb keeps in-frame clones, though not all of them. Seen here are 270,000 or so clones, roughly 90% observed once, and the top ten hold 3.5% to 4%. Sequences were obtained from PBMCs. Receptors were obtained from a man aged 35 to 55 in good health and CMV-seropositive.

This clone was found once. The chain employs TRBV15 and TRBJ2-7, with 7 bases matching TRBD1. Germline assignment: CDR1 LNHNV and CDR2 YYDKDF (reference sequence). This CDR3 is 16 amino acids long. Trimming at V came to 2 bases and at J to 0 bases, leaving 7 bases not matched to a gene. CDR3 region: CATSRSQTGRSYEQYF. CDR3 in DNA: TGTGCCACCAGCAGATCCCAGACAGGGCGCTCCTACGAGCAGTACTTC.

The gene calls are TRBV15 and TRBJ2-1; 11 bases fit TRBD2. Germline V gene data show CDR1 as LNHNV and CDR2 as YYDKDF (reference sequence). V trimming: 5 bases; J trimming: 9 bases; junction bases outside the gene matches: 15. CDR3 length equals 17 residues. CDR3 protein: CATSSPKIAGGPTEQFF. DNA for the CDR3: TGTGCCACCAGCTCTCCCAAGATAGCGGGAGGGCCGACTGAGCAGTTCTTC.

In its sample, this clone was seen once. This chain links TRBV29-1 with TRBJ2-1; tentatively, D is TRBD2 (5 bases). Germline CDR1 SQVTM, CDR2 ANQGSEA. V was pared by 5 bases and J by 0 bases, with 14 bases between. There are 15 residues in the CDR3. The CDR3 is CSVSRTGNSYNEQFF. The CDR3 coding sequence is TGCAGCGTTAGCCGGACGGGGAACTCCTACAATGAGCAGTTCTTC.

The gene calls are TRBV19 and TRBJ2-7, with 9 bases matching TRBD1. J was trimmed by 2 bases and V by 5 bases; bases with no gene match: 4. The CDR3 runs to 14 residues. From germline, CDR1 is LNHDA and CDR2 SQIVND (reference sequence). The DNA for the CDR3 is TGTGCCAGTAGTTGGACAGGGGACGCCTACGAGCAGTACTTC. Amino acids: CASSWTGDAYEQYF.

V and J are TRBV10-3 and TRBJ1-5, with TRBD1 matching 9 bases. The CDR3 length is 14 residues. Germline CDR1 is ENHRY and CDR2 is SYGVKD. J lost 4 bases, V lost 10 bases, and 8 bases had no gene match. This CDR3 reads CATRGTGRNQPQHF. Here the CDR3 DNA reads TGTGCCACGCGAGGGACAGGGAGGAATCAGCCCCAGCATTTT.

This chain connects TRBV13 to TRBJ2-7; 7 bases line up with TRBD2. The trim removed 2 bases at V and 7 bases at J, leaving 17 bases unmatched. The CDR3 loop spans 17 amino acids. Germline CDR1 PRHDT, CDR2 FYEKMQ (reference sequence). CDR3 bases: TGTGCCAGCAGCTTAAGAATCCGGTGGGAGGGCCTAGGTGAGCAGTACTTC. Residues: CASSLRIRWEGLGEQYF. Complete variable domain (other parts from reference TRBV13 and TRBJ2-7): AAGVIQSPRHLIKEKRETATLKCYPIPRHDTVYWYQQGPGQDPQFLISFYEKMQSDKGSIPDRFSAQQFSDYHSELNMSSLELGDSALYFCASSLRIRWEGLGEQYFGPGTRLTVT.

This chain links TRBV9 with TRBJ2-7; TRBD1 matches at 8 bases. CDR1 is SGDLS and CDR2 is YYNGEE in the germline V gene. V shed 0 bases and J 3 bases; nucleotides not matched to a gene: 5. The CDR3 length is 15 residues. CDR3 bases: TGTGCCAGCAGCGTAGGAGGGACAGGAGACTACGAGCAGTACTTC. The encoded protein is CASSVGGTGDYEQYF.

The chain recombines TRBV28 with TRBJ1-5; 12 bases agree with TRBD1. Germline V gene sequence: CDR1 MDHEN, CDR2 SYDVKM. The CDR3 contains 17 residues. V was pared by 3 bases and J by 0 bases, with 3 bases of the junction left unmatched. The DNA of the CDR3 is TGTGCCAGCAGTTTCGGGGACAGGGGGCTTAGCAATCAGCCCCAGCATTTT. This sequence encodes CASSFGDRGLSNQPQHF.

This sequence joins TRBV5-4 and TRBJ2-5, with a weak D call TRBD1 (5 bases). CDR1 is SGHNT, CDR2 YYREEE, per germline (reference sequence). The V gene lost 3 bases and the J gene lost 4 bases, with 13 bases spanning the gap. CDR3 length equals 14 residues. The CDR3 DNA reads as TGTGCCAGCAGCTCCCAGGGTCTGGGAGAGACCCAGTACTTC. Its translation: CASSSQGLGETQYF.

This sequence joins TRBV7-6 and TRBJ2-5, with 11 bases that match TRBD1. Germline V lookup: CDR1 SGHVS, CDR2 FNYEAQ. CDR3 length equals 16 residues. The trim removed 4 bases at V and 5 bases at J, leaving 9 bases unmatched. CDR3 nucleotides: TGTGCCAGCAGCTGGGAACCGGGACAGGGGGGGGAGACCCAGTACTTC. Amino acids: CASSWEPGQGGETQYF.

This clone has only one observation. The chain uses TRBV19 and TRBJ2-5, with 8 bases identical to TRBD2. V gave up 5 bases and J gave up 1 base; unmatched junction bases: 6. This CDR3 spans 15 amino acids. Per the germline V gene, CDR1 is LNHDA and CDR2 is SQIVND (reference sequence). The CDR3 reads CASSPTSESQETQYF. DNA of the CDR3: TGTGCCAGTAGTCCGACTAGCGAGAGCCAAGAGACCCAGTACTTC.

This clone was recorded a few times. The chain uses TRBV11-2 and TRBJ2-1; 13 positions match TRBD2. With 0 bases clipped from V and 8 bases from J, the junction kept 10 bases outside the gene matches. Germline loops: CDR1 SGHAT, CDR2 FQNNGV. The CDR3 covers 18 residues. The CDR3 DNA reads as TGTGCCAGCAGCTTAGATCCAATACTAGCGGGAGGGATAGATGAGCAGTTCTTC. It codes for CASSLDPILAGGIDEQFF.

This chain links TRBV6-1 with TRBJ2-1, with 8 bases fitting TRBD2. CDR1 is MNHNS and CDR2 is SASEGT in the germline V gene. The CDR3 is 15 residues long. V shed 7 bases and J 0 bases; nucleotides not matched to a gene: 5. CDR3 sequence reads: CASIKLAASYNEQFF. The DNA for the CDR3 is TGTGCCAGCATTAAACTAGCGGCCTCCTACAATGAGCAGTTCTTC.

The chain links TRBV27 to TRBJ1-5; maybe TRBD1 (5 bases). V was cut by 2 bases and J by 1 base, with 15 bases left in between. Germline-derived CDR1 and CDR2 are MNHEY and SMNVEV (reference sequence). The CDR3 totals 17 residues. The CDR3, as DNA: TGTGCCAGCAGTTTAGCTCCCCGGGGGGGAAGCAATCAGCCCCAGCATTTT. Protein: CASSLAPRGGSNQPQHF.

This sequence joins TRBV7-8 and TRBJ2-7; D may be TRBD2 (6 bases). The CDR3 has 16 residues. CDR1 and CDR2 (germline): SGHVS, FQNEAQ. V lost 5 bases to trimming and J lost 3 bases, with 20 bases between them. In DNA form, the CDR3 reads TGTGCCAGCAGCCTATGGATTGGCGGAGGGGTCTACGAGCAGTACTTC. Amino acid sequence: CASSLWIGGGVYEQYF.

The CDR3 region has the DNA TGTGCCAGCAGTGAGTCCCAATCCTACGAGCAGTACTTC. This codes for CASSESQSYEQYF. This sequence joins TRBV2 and TRBJ2-7; D gene uncertain. Looked up from germline, CDR1 is SNHLY and CDR2 is FYNNEI. The V end lost 3 bases, the J end lost 1 base, and 7 bases lay between the germline ends. This CDR3 is 13 amino acids long.

The rearrangement uses TRBV25-1 and TRBJ1-6; 11 bases are shared with TRBD1. The CDR3 runs 15 residues. Germline V gives CDR1 MGHDK, CDR2 SYGVNS. V lost 6 bases to trimming and J lost 8 bases; unmatched junction nucleotides: 6. CDR3 loop: CASRRRDRGDSPLHF. CDR3 DNA: TGTGCCAGCAGGAGGAGGGACAGGGGGGATTCACCCCTCCACTTT. Full variable domain (outside the CDR3, taken from reference TRBV25-1 and TRBJ1-6): EADIYQTPRYLVIGTGKKITLECSQTMGHDKMYWYQQDPGMELHLIHYSYGVNSTEKGDLSSESTVSRIRTEHFPLTLESARPSHTSQYLCASRRRDRGDSPLHFGNGTRLTVT.

V gene TRBV5-3 combines with J gene TRBJ2-7; 8 bases fit TRBD2. TRBV5-3 is flagged as an ORF with uncertain function. The ends lost 3 bases at V and 0 bases at J; junction bases unmatched: 11. The CDR3 length is 17 residues. Here the CDR3 DNA reads TGTGCCAGAAGCTCGACCCGACTAGCGCTGATCTCCTACGAGCAGTACTTC. This codes for CARSSTRLALISYEQYF.

This clone has a single count. The rearrangement joins TRBV2 to TRBJ2-7, with D tentatively TRBD1 (6 bases). The V gene's germline CDR1 is SNHLY and CDR2 FYNNEI. This CDR3 comprises 13 residues. The ends were cut back, 7 bases at V and 2 bases at J, with 12 bases in the middle. In nucleotides, the CDR3 is TGTGCCAGCAATGAGGACAGAGCCTACGAGCAGTACTTC. Translation: CASNEDRAYEQYF.

Only a few counts were recorded for this clone. The chain uses TRBV4-3 and TRBJ1-1; D unclear. V lost 2 bases and J 6 bases, leaving 13 bases between the germline ends. The CDR3 sequence is 14 residues long. Germline values: CDR1 LGHNA, CDR2 YSLEER. CDR3 sequence: CASSQLELPSEAFF. The CDR3 DNA reads TGCGCCAGCAGCCAATTGGAGTTACCGTCTGAAGCTTTCTTT.